Listed below are T cell receptor beta chains from one sample, sequenced in a study of PD-1 blockade in classical Hodgkin lymphoma. Profiled with immunoSEQ multiplex PCR; TCRdb holds only in-frame clones, not every one. The sample has tens of thousands of clones, over 90% seen once. The sample was peripheral blood mononuclear cells (PBMCs). These receptors were collected from a human donor with classical Hodgkin lymphoma. Both conserved end residues are part of each CDR3. Fields, in order: clone size, V gene, CDR3 protein. The listing skips clone size in some rows; elsewhere it reads once, few, many or a size class.

>.|TRBV7-3
CASSIMTGGNYDYTF
>.|TRBV4-3
CASSQEVSLNTEAFF
>.|TRBV2
CASRADRAGEQYF
>.|TRBV2
CASNGLRGTDTQYF
>few|TRBV6-5
CASSYSSHNSPLHF
>.|TRBV28
CALKGGTEAFF
>.|TRBV6-1
CASSEGVLGAFF
>.|TRBV28
CASSLGGQSNEKLFF
>once|TRBV4-1
CASSHDSTDNTEAFF
>.|TRBV5-6
CASSLGRLNTEAFF
>.|TRBV6-1
CASSEEGSLRGYGYTF
>.|TRBV6-6
CASSYSILRGPIQYF
>.|TRBV23-1
CASSQSAGAYTDTQYF
>.|TRBV19
CASSTQGAGRETQYF
>.|TRBV19
CASRWTDQETQYF
>once|TRBV2
CASSFAGAYNQPQHF
>.|TRBV6-1
CASRGGGSYEQYF